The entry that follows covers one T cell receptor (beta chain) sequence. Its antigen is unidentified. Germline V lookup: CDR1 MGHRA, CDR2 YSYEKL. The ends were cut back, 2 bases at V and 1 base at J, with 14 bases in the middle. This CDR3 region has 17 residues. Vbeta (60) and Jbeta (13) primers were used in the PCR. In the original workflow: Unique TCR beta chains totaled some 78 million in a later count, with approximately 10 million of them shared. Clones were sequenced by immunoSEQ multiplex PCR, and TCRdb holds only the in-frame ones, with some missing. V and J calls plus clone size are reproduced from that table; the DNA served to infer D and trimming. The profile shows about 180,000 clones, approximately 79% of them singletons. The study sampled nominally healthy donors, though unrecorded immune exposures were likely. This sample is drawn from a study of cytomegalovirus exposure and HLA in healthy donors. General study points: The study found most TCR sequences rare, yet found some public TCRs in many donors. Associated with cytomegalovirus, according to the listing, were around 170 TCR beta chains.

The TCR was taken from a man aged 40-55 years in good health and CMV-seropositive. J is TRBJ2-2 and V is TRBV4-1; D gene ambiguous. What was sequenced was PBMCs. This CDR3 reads CASSQSGVSWNTGELFF. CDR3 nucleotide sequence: TGCGCCAGCAGCCAATCTGGAGTTTCCTGGAACACCGGGGAGCTGTTTTTT.